The clone carrying this T cell receptor (beta chain) was recorded only once. Its antigen is unidentified. V gave up 2 bases and J gave up 1 base, with 18 bases separating them. The CDR3 is made up of 17 amino acids. Germline lookup yields CDR1 SGHRS and CDR2 YFSETQ. The sample comes from a study of cytomegalovirus exposure and HLA in healthy donors. Study as a whole: For the roughly 390 genotyped donors, roughly 81% fell within the Caucasian-associated ancestry cluster. Study conclusions and caveats: It is likely that the observed cluster of highly shared sequence variants was a sequencing artifact. A later analysis linked a missense variant in DCLRE1C to the trimming of TCR beta V and J genes.

This PCR relied on a set of 60 Vbeta primers and 13 Jbeta primers. TCRdb keeps only in-frame clones here, not all; method: immunoSEQ multiplex PCR. The sample has 120,000 to 150,000 clones, more than 70% seen once. This TCR came from a male donor in good health and CMV-seropositive. The sequenced sample consisted of PBMCs. The rearrangement joins TRBV5-1 to TRBJ1-2, with D tentatively TRBD1 (5 bases). CDR3 DNA sequence: TGCGCCAGCAGCTTTGGGTCGTCCAGGGACTTTAACTATGGCTACACCTTC. It encodes CASSFGSSRDFNYGYTF.